What follows are 9 T cell receptor beta chains derived from one specimen sequenced in a study of siplizumab effects on memory and regulatory T cells. Sequencing was performed with immunoSEQ multiplex PCR; in TCRdb, only in-frame clones are kept and a portion is missing. The sample has about 80,000 clones; 95% are singletons. The sample comprised CD8+ T cells sorted from blood. These receptors were collected from a human donor in good health.

The chain uses TRBV29-1 and TRBJ2-1, with TRBD2 as a possible D gene (6 bases). The CDR3 totals 12 residues. V lost 6 bases and J lost 8, with 14 bases in between. Germline V lookup: CDR1 SQVTM, CDR2 ANQGSEA. The CDR3 DNA is TGCAGCGTCCCGACTAGAGGGTATGAGCAGTTCTTC. It specifies CSVPTRGYEQFF.

CDR3 DNA: TGTGCCAGCAGCCTCGATCCCCACAGCTACGAGCAGTACTTC. This translates into CASSLDPHSYEQYF. The J gene is TRBJ2-7, the V gene TRBV14; no clear D. The CDR3 loop spans 14 amino acids. Trimming removed 4 bases from V and 3 bases from J, with 13 bases in between. Germline loops: CDR1 SGHDN, CDR2 FVKESK.

The gene calls are TRBV10-1 and TRBJ2-3; TRBD2 matches at 13 bases. CDR1 is WNHNN, CDR2 SYGVQD, per germline (reference sequence). Germline trimming cut 2 bases from V and 5 bases from J; bases unmatched to any gene: 4. The CDR3 has 16 residues. CDR3 protein: CASSETSGRAEDTQYF. The CDR3 DNA reads TGCGCCAGCAGTGAGACTAGCGGGAGGGCAGAAGATACGCAGTATTTT.

The gene calls are TRBV7-9 and TRBJ2-3, with 8 bases that match TRBD1. Germline V gene data show CDR1 as SEHNR and CDR2 as FQNEAQ (reference sequence). The CDR3 totals 16 residues. The trim removed 1 base at V and 4 bases at J, leaving 7 bases unmatched. CDR3 in amino acids: CASSLGGQGASDTQYF. The CDR3 nucleotides read TGTGCCAGCAGCTTAGGGGGTCAGGGGGCTTCAGATACGCAGTATTTT.

The gene calls are TRBV27 and TRBJ2-7, with D hard to call. Trimming left V 3 bases short and J 3 bases short, with 6 bases between. This CDR3 has 12 residues. Looked up from germline, CDR1 is MNHEY and CDR2 is SMNVEV (reference sequence). The CDR3 region is CASSFGGYEQYF. CDR3 bases: TGTGCCAGCAGTTTCGGCGGCTACGAGCAGTACTTC.

This clone was detected once. This chain joins TRBV27 and TRBJ1-2, with D possibly matching TRBD1 (6 bases). CDR1 is MNHEY and CDR2 is SMNVEV in the germline V gene (reference sequence). V was cut by 8 bases and J by 0 bases, with 19 bases left in between. The length of the CDR3 is 16 residues. CDR3 loop: CASSTRGGIANYGYTF. The CDR3 nucleotides are TGTGCCAGCTCCACGAGGGGGGGCATAGCTAACTATGGCTACACCTTC.

The table lists this clone with a few counts. This chain links TRBV7-9 with TRBJ2-2; 7 nucleotides match TRBD1. With V trimmed by 6 bases and J by 6 bases, 4 bases remained unmatched. This CDR3 contains 13 residues. CDR1 is SEHNR, CDR2 FQNEAQ, per germline (reference sequence). Written as DNA, the CDR3 is TGTGCCAGCAGACCGACAGGGTCCGGGGAGCTGTTTTTT. This translates into CASRPTGSGELFF.

The chain combines TRBV28 with TRBJ2-7, with 11 positions matching TRBD2. The CDR3 has 16 amino acids. Trimming at V came to 5 bases and at J to 1 base, leaving 7 bases not matched to a gene. Per germline, CDR1 MDHEN and CDR2 SYDVKM. The CDR3 DNA reads as TGTGCCAGCAGTACCCCGGGACTAGCGGCATCCTACGAGCAGTACTTC. This codes for CASSTPGLAASYEQYF.

The J gene is TRBJ2-1, the V gene TRBV5-4; TRBD2 aligns across 9 bases. Trimming took 4 bases from V and 2 from J; bases not matched to a gene: 7. This CDR3 is 16 amino acids long. From germline, CDR1 is SGHNT and CDR2 YYREEE (reference sequence). This CDR3 is CASSRRREGTYNEQFF. CDR3 DNA sequence: TGTGCCAGCAGCCGACGGCGGGAGGGGACCTACAATGAGCAGTTCTTC.